This TCR beta chain was captured by sequencing in a study of control samples from healthy donors and cancer patients. This table comes from immunoSEQ multiplex PCR, and its TCRdb copy is limited to in-frame clones, with some not included. The data hold 130,000 or so clones, with around 94% observed a single time. Germline CDR1 and CDR2: SGHNT and YYREEE (reference sequence). V lost 1 base and J 7 bases, leaving 12 bases between the germline ends. This CDR3 is 15 amino acids long. Sequenced: blood. The origin of this receptor is a man aged 40-50 years in good health. V gene TRBV5-4 combines with J gene TRBJ1-6; possible D gene TRBD1, 6 bases. Here the CDR3 DNA reads TGTGCCAGCAGCTTGTTTCGGACAGCAAATTCACCCCTCCACTTT. It yields the protein CASSLFRTANSPLHF.